Included here is one T cell receptor beta chain sequence, with context. This sample is part of a study of blood T cell repertoires in COVID-19. Study information: Samples came from the United States, Italy and Spain, spanning acute and convalescent COVID-19. Sources were T cells, B-cell-depleted T cells, or PBMCs; the material itself was cDNA or gDNA.

This CDR3 spans 15 amino acids. Trimming removed 9 bases from V and 1 base from J, with 18 bases in between. Germline V gene lookup returns CDR1 MNHEY and CDR2 SVGAGI. How the authors handled the data: Amplification of reference gene primers provided the estimated nucleated cell counts. Using immunoSEQ multiplex PCR, the repertoire was profiled, and TCRdb retains in-frame clones only, with some absent. The V and J calls and clone size are taken from that table; D and trimming were inferred from the DNA. The sample has approximately 430,000 clones; roughly 90% are singletons. The sample was peripheral blood. The clonotype was recovered from a woman aged 25 to 45 with active or convalescent COVID-19. The rearrangement uses TRBV6-5 and TRBJ1-2, with D possibly being TRBD1 (5 bases). CDR3 sequence reads: CASWPGGIRNYGYTF. CDR3 nucleotide sequence: TGTGCCAGTTGGCCCGGGGGGATTCGTAACTATGGCTACACCTTC.